The 27 T cell receptor beta chains below all came from one sample that was sequenced in a study of T cell responses to AZD1222 COVID-19 vaccine. Method: immunoSEQ multiplex PCR; TCRdb's copy keeps in-frame clones and lacks some. The table records 120,000 or so clones, over 75% of them present only once. Sequencing was performed on peripheral blood, taken on day 0 of AZD1222 vaccination. The receptors stem from an adult in good health.

The V and J genes are TRBV28 and TRBJ1-5; 8 positions match TRBD1. CDR1 and CDR2 from the germline V gene are MDHEN and SYDVKM. The CDR3 consists of 17 residues. V was pared by 8 bases and J by 0 bases, with 12 bases of the junction left unmatched. This CDR3 reads CASRSVRQGNSNQPQHF. CDR3 nucleotides: TGTGCCAGCCGATCCGTGAGACAGGGGAATAGCAATCAGCCCCAGCATTTT.

This clone was counted once. V gene TRBV4-3 combines with J gene TRBJ1-1; D possibly corresponds to TRBD1 (5 bases). The CDR3 runs 12 residues. Germline values: CDR1 LGHNA, CDR2 YSLEER. V gave up 3 bases and J gave up 4 bases, with 6 bases separating them. The CDR3 loop is CASSQGLTEAFF. CDR3 nucleotide sequence: TGCGCCAGCAGCCAGGGGCTCACTGAAGCTTTCTTT.

V and J are TRBV24-1 and TRBJ2-7; either TRBD1 or TRBD2 may supply D (5 bases each). CDR1 is KGHDR and CDR2 is SFDVKD in the germline V gene. The V end was cut by 2 bases, the J end by 2 bases, with 15 bases between. This CDR3 region has 16 residues. CDR3 loop: CATSDSLGTGTYEQYF. DNA of the CDR3: TGTGCCACCAGTGATTCACTCGGGACGGGGACCTACGAGCAGTACTTC.

This rearrangement joins TRBV10-3 to TRBJ1-1; D is ambiguous. Germline V lookup: CDR1 ENHRY, CDR2 SYGVKD. The V end lost 6 bases, the J end lost 3 bases, and 14 bases lay between the germline ends. The length of the CDR3 is 14 residues. The CDR3 sequence is CAIRMTTIDTEAFF. For the CDR3, the DNA is TGTGCCATCAGGATGACAACCATCGACACTGAAGCTTTCTTT.

This clone occurred many times. This chain links TRBV27 with TRBJ1-6; TRBD1 matches at 7 bases. Germline loops: CDR1 MNHEY, CDR2 SMNVEV (reference sequence). The J segment lost 10 bases and the V segment lost 2 bases, leaving 5 bases of the junction unmatched. The CDR3 spans 14 residues. CDR3 residues: CASSLDRVGSPLHF. CDR3 nucleotide sequence: TGTGCCAGCAGTTTAGACAGGGTCGGGTCACCCCTCCACTTT.

The chain is built from TRBV10-3 and TRBJ2-3; 7 nucleotides match TRBD1. This CDR3 comprises 15 residues. V lost 6 bases, J lost 0 bases, and 6 bases stayed unmatched. Germline-derived CDR1 and CDR2 are ENHRY and SYGVKD. In nucleotides, the CDR3 is TGTGCCATCAGCCCCGACAGGGTAAGCACAGATACGCAGTATTTT. Protein product: CAISPDRVSTDTQYF.

The chain employs TRBV6-5 and TRBJ1-5; weak D call: TRBD1 (5 bases). Trimming left V 5 bases short and J 3 bases short, with 11 bases between. The CDR3 covers 14 residues. Germline V gene lookup returns CDR1 MNHEY and CDR2 SVGAGI. The CDR3 spells CASSSTGPNQPQHF. CDR3 DNA sequence: TGTGCCAGCAGTAGCACAGGACCCAATCAGCCCCAGCATTTT.

A single count supports this clone. The chain employs TRBV6-2 or TRBV6-3 and TRBJ1-5; the D gene is possibly TRBD1 (6 bases). CDR1 is MNHEY, CDR2 SVGEGT, per germline. There are 15 residues in the CDR3. Trimming removed 2 bases from V and 6 bases from J, with 14 bases in between. DNA of the CDR3: TGTGCCAGCAGTTACACAGGGTTGGGTAGTCAGCCCCAGCATTTT. Its translation is CASSYTGLGSQPQHF.

The table lists this clone with a few counts. This chain uses TRBV30 with TRBJ2-2; 8 positions agree with TRBD1. V dropped 4 bases and J dropped 2; count of bases not matched to a gene: 3. The CDR3 runs to 14 residues. Per the germline V gene, CDR1 is GTSNPN and CDR2 is SVGIG (reference sequence). Written as DNA, the CDR3 is TGTGCCTGGATCGGGACAGGCAACACCGGGGAGCTGTTTTTT. It is translated as CAWIGTGNTGELFF.

This chain links TRBV5-1 with TRBJ2-5; 7 positions match TRBD2. The germline V gene has CDR1 SGHRS and CDR2 YFSETQ. V gave up 3 bases and J gave up 4 bases; unmatched junction bases: 15. The CDR3 totals 17 residues. Here the CDR3 DNA reads TGCGCCAGCAGCTCGCCACGGCGGGGAGGGAAGGCAGAGACCCAGTACTTC. Encoded protein: CASSSPRRGGKAETQYF.

In its sample, this clone was seen once. The chain is built from TRBV7-8 and TRBJ1-1; D gene uncertain. CDR1 and CDR2 (germline): SGHVS, FQNEAQ. Trimming took off 5 bases at V and 0 bases at J, with 7 bases between the two ends. CDR3 length: 13 amino acids. Here the CDR3 DNA reads TGTGCCAGCAGCGGTCTTATGAACACTGAAGCTTTCTTT. Translating it yields CASSGLMNTEAFF.

This clone was found a few times. The J gene is TRBJ2-1, the V gene TRBV4-3; 9 bases are shared with TRBD2. The V gene's germline CDR1 is LGHNA and CDR2 YSLEER. Trimming at V came to 0 bases and at J to 5 bases, leaving 2 bases not matched to a gene. This CDR3 region has 15 residues. CDR3 in DNA: TGCGCCAGCAGCCAAGATGCGGGAGGGAACAATGAGCAGTTCTTC. Translation: CASSQDAGGNNEQFF.

This clone was seen a single time. The gene calls are TRBV5-4 and TRBJ2-1, with 12 bases matching TRBD2. With 4 bases clipped from V and 10 bases from J, the junction kept 6 bases outside the gene matches. The germline V gene encodes CDR1 SGHNT and CDR2 YYREEE (reference sequence). The CDR3 contains 14 residues. DNA of the CDR3: TGTGCCAGCAGCCCGGGACTAGCGGGCGGGGAGCAGTTCTTC. Translated, it gives CASSPGLAGGEQFF. The full variable domain, rest sourced from reference TRBV5-4 and TRBJ2-1, is ETGVTQSPTHLIKTRGQQVTLRCSSQSGHNTVSWYQQALGQGPQFIFQYYREEENGRGNFPPRFSGLQFPNYSSELNVNALELDDSALYLCASSPGLAGGEQFFGPGTRLTVL.

V usage is TRBV6-2 or TRBV6-3 and J usage is TRBJ1-1; a possible D gene is TRBD1 (5 bases). Germline CDR1 MNHEY, CDR2 SVGEGT. The CDR3 spans 12 residues. V lost 8 bases to trimming and J lost 5 bases, with 12 bases between them. The CDR3 DNA reads as TGTGCCAGCGGCCGGGGACGGACTGAAGCTTTCTTT. Protein product: CASGRGRTEAFF.

This chain uses TRBV5-6 with TRBJ1-2; D remains ambiguous. Germline V gene data show CDR1 as SGHDT and CDR2 as YYEEEE. The CDR3 spans 17 residues. The V end lost 1 base, the J end lost 8 bases, and 24 bases lay between the germline ends. In DNA, the CDR3 is TGTGCCAGCAGCTTGTTGCGGCTCTATCGGGAGAGCGGGGGCTACACCTTC. The encoded protein is CASSLLRLYRESGGYTF.

This clone was observed a few times. The CDR3 loop reads CATSRDTQKQETQYF. CDR3 sequence (DNA): TGTGCCACCAGCAGAGATACCCAGAAACAAGAGACCCAGTACTTC. V usage is TRBV15 and J usage is TRBJ2-5; D gene unclear. Looked up from germline, CDR1 is LNHNV and CDR2 is YYDKDF (reference sequence). The CDR3 is 15 residues long. Deletions cut 0 bases from V and 2 bases from J, with 10 bases between. The entire variable domain, with the rest obtained from reference TRBV15 and TRBJ2-5, is as follows: DAMVIQNPRYQVTQFGKPVTLSCSQTLNHNVMYWYQQKSSQAPKLLFHYYDKDFNNEADTPDNFQSRRPNTSFCFLDIRSPGLGDTAMYLCATSRDTQKQETQYFGPGTRLLVL.

The DNA for the CDR3 is TGTGCCAGCAGGGGGACAGGGGCGGGAAATGAGCAGTTCTTC. Its protein is CASRGTGAGNEQFF. This chain connects TRBV5-4 to TRBJ2-1, with 10 bases fitting TRBD1. CDR3 size: 14 residues. Losses at the gene ends were 5 bases for V and 7 bases for J; bases not matched to a gene: 6. Germline CDR1 SGHNT, CDR2 YYREEE (reference sequence).

The chain carries TRBV7-9 and TRBJ2-3; D is unresolved. The V and J ends lost 5 bases and 3 bases respectively, with 12 bases between them. The CDR3 is 14 amino acids. Germline lookup yields CDR1 SEHNR and CDR2 FQNEAQ (reference sequence). CDR3 amino acids: CASSPLAKTDTQYF. The CDR3 DNA sequence: TGTGCCAGCAGCCCCCTTGCGAAGACAGATACGCAGTATTTT.

This clone has more than one count but fewer than ten. The CDR3 loop reads CASSADNNYGYTF. DNA of the CDR3: TGCGCCAGCAGCGCCGACAACAACTATGGCTACACCTTC. The chain combines TRBV5-1 with TRBJ1-2; unclear D gene. This CDR3 has 13 amino acids. Germline V gives CDR1 SGHRS, CDR2 YFSETQ. V dropped 4 bases and J dropped 2 bases, with 9 bases sitting between them.

The J gene is TRBJ2-1, the V gene TRBV18; 12 positions match TRBD2. The junction had 6 bases not matched to a gene; V was cut back by 9 bases and J by 9 bases. Germline CDR1 is KGHSH and CDR2 is LQKENI. The CDR3 extends over 13 amino acids. The CDR3 nucleotides are TGTGCCAGTCTAGCGGGGGGGCCCAGTGAGCAGTTCTTC. Encoded protein: CASLAGGPSEQFF.

The chain joins TRBV29-1 to TRBJ2-3; D is ambiguous. CDR3 length: 11 amino acids. Trimming removed 7 bases at V and 9 bases at J, with 14 bases between. Germline values: CDR1 SQVTM, CDR2 ANQGSEA. The CDR3 DNA reads TGCAGCGCTCTCACTGGGTTCACGCAGTATTTT. Amino acids: CSALTGFTQYF.

This chain connects TRBV9 to TRBJ1-1; D is possibly TRBD1 (6 bases). The germline V gene encodes CDR1 SGDLS and CDR2 YYNGEE. The CDR3 contains 13 residues. V lost 3 bases, J lost 4 bases, and 10 bases lay in between. In DNA, the CDR3 is TGTGCCAGCAGCGAAGGGGGTGGCACTGAAGCTTTCTTT. Translating gives CASSEGGGTEAFF.

This clone was seen more than once but under ten times. The V gene is TRBV7-9, the J gene TRBJ1-2; D is undetermined. The CDR3 is made up of 12 amino acids. Germline V gene sequence: CDR1 SEHNR, CDR2 FQNEAQ (reference sequence). Trimming shortened V by 2 bases and J by 7 bases, and 8 bases separated the two germline ends. The CDR3 DNA follows: TGTGCCAGCAGCTTAATGGAAACTGGCTACACCTTC. It specifies CASSLMETGYTF.

The chain employs TRBV6-2 or TRBV6-3 and TRBJ2-5; D is unclear. The V gene lost 6 bases and the J gene lost 7 bases, with 12 bases spanning the gap. The CDR3 has 12 residues. Looked up from germline, CDR1 is MNHEY and CDR2 is SVGEGT. The CDR3 loop is CASSNVVGTQYF. The CDR3 DNA reads as TGTGCCAGCAGCAATGTGGTGGGGACCCAGTACTTC.

This clone appeared a single time. The chain links TRBV7-3 to TRBJ2-2, with TRBD1 matching over 9 bases. Trimming at V came to 5 bases and at J to 0 bases, leaving 7 bases not matched to a gene. In germline, CDR1 is SGHTA, CDR2 FQGTGA. This CDR3 region has 17 residues. CDR3 nucleotides: TGTGCCAGCAGCCGTAGCGGACAGGGGACGAACACCGGGGAGCTGTTTTTT. Residues: CASSRSGQGTNTGELFF.

The chain has TRBV30 and TRBJ2-7; 8 bases fit TRBD2. J gave up 7 bases and V 5 bases, and 7 bases lay outside the gene matches. Germline CDR1 is GTSNPN and CDR2 is SVGIG (reference sequence). This CDR3 has 12 amino acids. The CDR3 loop reads CAWSGGPGEQYF. The CDR3 coding sequence is TGTGCCTGGTCGGGGGGGCCCGGGGAGCAGTACTTC.

The chain links TRBV21-1 to TRBJ2-2; no DNA check was done on the table's D call, TRBD1. TRBV21-1 is reported as a pseudogene. This CDR3 has 17 amino acids. CDR3 in DNA: TGTGCCAGCAGCATCCTACAGGGGATTGAGGACACCGGGGAGCTGTTTTTT. Translating gives CASSILQGIEDTGELFF.